The clone carrying this TCR beta chain was detected once. These data originate in a study of PD-L1 blockade in urothelial cancer. On the study more broadly: Between 0 and 3 prior chemotherapy regimens had been given to patients. Blood was tested 3 weeks (second dose) and 6 weeks into treatment.

Templates that were synthetic TCR analogs were spiked into each PCR. The method was immunoSEQ multiplex PCR; TCRdb's version includes in-frame clones alone and lacks a portion of them. The table has about 72,000 clones, roughly 80% seen once. Peripheral blood mononuclear cells were collected from every patient before and during treatment, yielding between 1 and 8 samples per patient. Germline loops: CDR1 SGHNT, CDR2 YENEEA. The CDR3 is 15 residues long. V dropped 7 bases and J dropped 3; count of bases not matched to a gene: 11. This TCR derives from a man in his 70s with urothelial cancer. The material was PBMCs, obtained around atezolizumab (anti-PD-L1) treatment. V is TRBV11-3 and J is TRBJ2-7, with 8 bases fitting TRBD1. CDR3 in DNA: TGTGCCAGCACCCCGGGGGACAGGCTCCGCTACGAGCAGTACTTC. Amino acid sequence: CASTPGDRLRYEQYF.